The sequence of this T cell receptor beta chain was determined in a study of identical twins. Study-level findings and limits: In cord blood, abundant beta clonotypes had fewer insertions; memory showed no trend.

V was cut by 0 bases and J by 6 bases, with 13 bases left in between. CDR1 and CDR2 (germline): LGHNA, YSLEER. The CDR3 has 15 amino acids. TCRdb re-analysed the 5' RACE reads in MiXCR, keeping a single row per CDR3 protein. The sample contains approximately 250,000 distinct CDR3 sequences, 6.5% to 8% of which appear only once. This clonotype appeared many times. What it recognizes is unknown. Another study also made use of these data, one on T cells expressing NK-cell markers.

The chain is built from TRBV4-3 and TRBJ2-3; D perhaps matches TRBD2 (5 bases). Source material: CD8+ T cells sorted from blood. This sequence originates from a young woman in good health. The DNA of the CDR3 is TGCGCCAGCAGCCAAGATGACTACCAGTCGGATACGCAGTATTTT. Protein: CASSQDDYQSDTQYF.